This T cell receptor (beta chain) was identified during a study of blood T cell repertoires in COVID-19. Across the study: From T cells, B-cell-depleted T cells, or PBMCs came the material, which was cDNA or gDNA.

Per the original data handling: How many nucleated cells were present was estimated from reference gene primer amplification. Measured with immunoSEQ multiplex PCR; TCRdb has only the in-frame clones, and not every one. D and trimming were read from the DNA, whereas the V and J calls and clone size are those reported in that table. The sample consists of about 400,000 clones, around 89% of them appearing once. The length of the CDR3 is 12 residues. V lost 11 bases, J lost 3 bases, and 11 bases lay in between. CDR1 is KGHDR and CDR2 is SFDVKD in the germline V gene. Those who participated ranged in age from about 18 to 89 years and resided in roughly 26 US areas. Assignment of participants to cohorts was predicated upon participant-reported clinical history.

The chain employs TRBV24-1 and TRBJ2-3, with D unresolved. Sequenced material: PBMCs or T cells enriched from blood (not recorded which). This sequence was found in a woman aged 25 to 39 with acute COVID-19. This CDR3 is CAIESRTDTQYF. As DNA, the CDR3 is TGTGCCATAGAGTCACGGACAGATACGCAGTATTTT.